This passage covers 14 T cell receptor beta chains from one sample sequenced in a study of T cell responses to AZD1222 COVID-19 vaccine. Sequencing used immunoSEQ multiplex PCR; TCRdb keeps in-frame clones, though not all of them. In the table there are 120,000 or so clones, roughly 91% of which are singletons. The sample consisted of peripheral blood, taken on day 0 of MenACWY control vaccination. The source of these receptors is an adult in good health.

The chain uses TRBV2 and TRBJ2-4; 8 bases agree with TRBD2. The CDR3 totals 15 residues. In germline, CDR1 is SNHLY, CDR2 FYNNEI. The J segment lost 4 bases and the V segment lost 1 base, leaving 3 bases of the junction unmatched. The CDR3 DNA reads as TGTGCCAGCAGTGAAGTAACTAGCGGTAAAAACATTCAGTACTTC. Translating it yields CASSEVTSGKNIQYF.

This chain connects TRBV4-3 to TRBJ1-2; D call uncertain. V lost 4 bases to trimming and J lost 4 bases, with 16 bases between them. Germline lookup yields CDR1 LGHNA and CDR2 YSLEER. The CDR3 consists of 15 residues. This CDR3 reads CASSPYGPGVYGYTF. DNA for the CDR3: TGCGCCAGCAGCCCCTATGGTCCTGGGGTCTATGGCTACACCTTC.

V usage is TRBV5-1 and J usage is TRBJ2-7; D remains unclear. The CDR3 runs to 12 residues. Per the germline V gene, CDR1 is SGHRS and CDR2 is YFSETQ. V was shortened by 2 bases and J by 3 bases, with 6 bases between the two germline ends. The CDR3 DNA reads TGCGCCAGCAGCTTACCGAACTACGAGCAGTACTTC. Its translation: CASSLPNYEQYF. The entire variable domain, with the rest obtained from reference TRBV5-1 and TRBJ2-7, is as follows: KAGVTQTPRYLIKTRGQQVTLSCSPISGHRSVSWYQQTPGQGLQFLFEYFSETQRNKGNFPGRFSGRQFSNSRSEMNVSTLELGDSALYLCASSLPNYEQYFGPGTRLTVT.

The J gene is TRBJ2-7, the V gene TRBV4-3; TRBD1 agrees at 7 bases. Trimming took 4 bases from V and 0 from J; bases not matched to a gene: 3. Germline V gene sequence: CDR1 LGHNA, CDR2 YSLEER. CDR3 length: 14 residues. CDR3 sequence reads: CASSPRDSSYEQYV. In DNA form, the CDR3 reads TGCGCCAGCAGCCCTAGGGACAGCTCCTACGAGCAGTACGTC.

In nucleotides, the CDR3 is TGTGCCAGCAGCCACTTGACCAGGGATAATTCACCCCTCCACTTT. Its protein product is CASSHLTRDNSPLHF. This chain joins TRBV5-6 and TRBJ1-6, with a possible D match to TRBD1 (5 bases). The length of the CDR3 is 15 residues. Trimming left V 4 bases short and J 5 bases short, with 13 bases between. CDR1 and CDR2 from the germline V gene are SGHDT and YYEEEE. The whole variable domain, filled in from reference TRBV5-6 and TRBJ1-6, reads DAGVTQSPTHLIKTRGQQVTLRCSPKSGHDTVSWYQQALGQGPQFIFQYYEEEERQRGNFPDRFSGHQFPNYSSELNVNALLLGDSALYLCASSHLTRDNSPLHFGNGTRLTVT.

The chain joins TRBV5-6 to TRBJ1-1; D call uncertain. The germline V and J ends were trimmed by 0 bases and 3 bases, with 12 bases remaining between them. The CDR3 sequence is 15 residues long. The V gene's germline CDR1 is SGHDT and CDR2 YYEEEE. The CDR3: CASSLGDRTYTEAFF. The CDR3 DNA is TGTGCCAGCAGCTTGGGAGACCGTACCTACACTGAAGCTTTCTTT.

The chain has TRBV28 and TRBJ2-7; 9 bases are a match to TRBD2. Germline values: CDR1 MDHEN, CDR2 SYDVKM. V lost 3 bases to trimming and J lost 5 bases; unmatched junction nucleotides: 8. CDR3 size: 15 residues. This chain's CDR3 is CASSLAGGPQHEQYF. The CDR3 DNA follows: TGTGCCAGCAGTTTGGCGGGAGGGCCTCAACACGAGCAGTACTTC.

The J gene is TRBJ2-7, the V gene TRBV3-1 (or the pseudogene TRBV3-2), with D unclear. Looked up from germline, CDR1 is LGHDT and CDR2 is YNNKEL (reference sequence). V was shortened by 4 bases and J by 3 bases, with 7 bases between the two germline ends. The CDR3 is 12 residues long. CDR3 sequence reads: CASSRGGYEQYF. The CDR3 coding sequence is TGTGCCAGCAGCCGTGGTGGCTACGAGCAGTACTTC.

The chain joins TRBV28 to TRBJ1-3; TRBD1 is a possible D gene (5 bases). The CDR3 has 16 amino acids. Per germline, CDR1 MDHEN and CDR2 SYDVKM. The germline V and J ends were trimmed by 3 bases and 1 base, with 13 bases remaining between them. DNA for the CDR3: TGTGCCAGCAGTTTTGTCAGGGTTGATTCTGGAAACACCATATATTTT. Its translation is CASSFVRVDSGNTIYF.

The V and J genes are TRBV10-2 and TRBJ2-2, with D possibly called TRBD1 or TRBD2 (7 bases each). CDR1 and CDR2 from the germline V gene are WSHSY and SAAADI. V lost 10 bases and J 0 bases, leaving 18 bases between the germline ends. CDR3 size: 16 residues. CDR3 nucleotides: TGCGCCACCAGCAGGGGGGGGACGGCGAACACCGGGGAGCTGTTTTTT. Translating it yields CATSRGGTANTGELFF.

The chain is built from TRBV6-5 and TRBJ1-5, with 7 positions matching TRBD1. The V segment lost 2 bases and the J segment 11 bases; nucleotides outside the gene matches: 9. The germline CDR1 and CDR2 sequences are MNHEY and SVGAGI. The CDR3 is 14 amino acids. CDR3 bases: TGTGCCAGCAGTTACCTCGGACAGGTCACGGCCCAGCATTTT. It yields the protein CASSYLGQVTAQHF.

The chain joins TRBV2 to TRBJ1-2; D perhaps matches TRBD1 (6 bases). In germline, CDR1 is SNHLY, CDR2 FYNNEI. This CDR3 spans 15 amino acids. Trimming stripped 5 bases from V and 2 bases from J, with 15 bases between. CDR3 sequence: CASSYAGGPNYGYTF. CDR3 DNA: TGTGCCAGCAGTTACGCTGGGGGGCCAAACTATGGCTACACCTTC.

The chain carries TRBV2 and TRBJ1-6, with D unresolved. The CDR3 extends over 11 amino acids. Germline V gene lookup returns CDR1 SNHLY and CDR2 FYNNEI. V lost 3 bases and J 13 bases, leaving 7 bases between the germline ends. The CDR3 sequence is CASSDWDPLHF. The CDR3 nucleotides read TGTGCCAGCAGTGACTGGGATCCCCTCCACTTT.

The sample holds one count of this clone. This CDR3 is CASSQGTGLEEKLFF. In DNA, the CDR3 is TGTGCCAGCAGCCAGGGGACAGGGTTGGAGGAAAAACTGTTTTTT. This chain uses TRBV4-2 with TRBJ1-4; 9 bases match TRBD1. CDR1 and CDR2 from the germline V gene are LGHNA and YNFKEQ. V lost 3 bases and J lost 8; bases outside the gene matches: 7. This CDR3 spans 15 amino acids.